This T cell receptor (beta chain) was identified during a study of CD8+ T cells in alopecia areata. Study-wide results and caveats: Tofacitinib significantly brought down scalp clonality and expanded CD8+ clones among top 100. Tofacitinib did not eliminate many expanded lesional clones from scalp or blood.

Following RNA extraction, reverse transcription yielded cDNA that acted as the sequencing template. Assay used: immunoSEQ multiplex PCR; TCRdb lists only in-frame clones, some missing. The sample contains 160,000 or so clones, 58% of which appear only once. Noted treatment: oral pan-JAK inhibitor, 5-10 mg twice daily. To note about this clone: As yet, its antigen is unknown.

V trimming: 4 bases; J trimming: 5 bases; junction bases outside the gene matches: 3. This CDR3 is built from 14 residues. CDR1 is SGHRS, CDR2 YFSETQ, per germline. The receptor was derived from a human donor with alopecia areata. Sample: CD4+ T cells sorted from blood, taken at approximately week 60, from a patient treated with tofacitinib. The chain couples TRBV5-1 to TRBJ1-5; 10 bases align to TRBD1. CDR3 protein: CASSQGTGDQPQHF. DNA of the CDR3: TGCGCCAGCAGCCAAGGGACAGGGGATCAGCCCCAGCATTTT.